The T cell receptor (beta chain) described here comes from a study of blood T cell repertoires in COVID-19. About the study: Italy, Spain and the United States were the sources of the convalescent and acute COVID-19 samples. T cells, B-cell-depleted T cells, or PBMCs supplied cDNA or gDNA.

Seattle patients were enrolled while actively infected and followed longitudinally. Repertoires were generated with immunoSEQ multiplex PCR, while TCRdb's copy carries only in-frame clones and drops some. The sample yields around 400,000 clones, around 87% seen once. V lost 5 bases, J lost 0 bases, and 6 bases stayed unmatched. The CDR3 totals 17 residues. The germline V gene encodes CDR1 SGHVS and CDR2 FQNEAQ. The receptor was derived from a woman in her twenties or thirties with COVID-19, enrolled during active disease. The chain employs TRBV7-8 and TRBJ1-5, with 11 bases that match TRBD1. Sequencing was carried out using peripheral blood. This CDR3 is CASSPGTGGTSNQPQHF. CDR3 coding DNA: TGTGCCAGCAGCCCCGGGACAGGGGGTACTAGCAATCAGCCCCAGCATTTT.